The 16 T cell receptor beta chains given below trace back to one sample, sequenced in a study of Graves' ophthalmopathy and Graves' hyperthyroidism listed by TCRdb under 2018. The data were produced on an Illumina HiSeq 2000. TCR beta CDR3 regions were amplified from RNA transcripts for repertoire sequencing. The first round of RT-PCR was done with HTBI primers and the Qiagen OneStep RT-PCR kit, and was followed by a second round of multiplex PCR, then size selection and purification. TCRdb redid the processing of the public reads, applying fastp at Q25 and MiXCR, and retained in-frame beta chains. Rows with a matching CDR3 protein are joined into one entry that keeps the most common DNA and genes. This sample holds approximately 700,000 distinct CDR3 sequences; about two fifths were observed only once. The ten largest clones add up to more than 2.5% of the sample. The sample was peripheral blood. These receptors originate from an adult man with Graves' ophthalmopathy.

The CDR3 sequence: CSARRAHTF. The CDR3 region has the DNA TGCAGTGCTCGACGGGCTCACACCTTC. The chain combines TRBV29-1 with TRBJ1-2; no reliable D call. The CDR3 contains 9 residues. From germline, CDR1 is SQVTM and CDR2 ANQGSEA.

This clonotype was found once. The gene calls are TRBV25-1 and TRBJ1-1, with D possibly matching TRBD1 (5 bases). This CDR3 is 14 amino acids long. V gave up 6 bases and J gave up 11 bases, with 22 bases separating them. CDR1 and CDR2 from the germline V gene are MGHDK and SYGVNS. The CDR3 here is CASRLFAGPALAFF. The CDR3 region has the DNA TGTGCCAGCAGGCTGTTCGCGGGACCCGCGTTGGCTTTCTTT.

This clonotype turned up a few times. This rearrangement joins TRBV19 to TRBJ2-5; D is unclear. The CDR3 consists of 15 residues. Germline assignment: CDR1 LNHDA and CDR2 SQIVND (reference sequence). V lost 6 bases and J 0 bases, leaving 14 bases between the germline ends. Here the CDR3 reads CASSRSGGNQETQYF. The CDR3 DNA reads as TGTGCCAGTAGCCGAAGTGGTGGCAACCAAGAGACCCAGTACTTC.

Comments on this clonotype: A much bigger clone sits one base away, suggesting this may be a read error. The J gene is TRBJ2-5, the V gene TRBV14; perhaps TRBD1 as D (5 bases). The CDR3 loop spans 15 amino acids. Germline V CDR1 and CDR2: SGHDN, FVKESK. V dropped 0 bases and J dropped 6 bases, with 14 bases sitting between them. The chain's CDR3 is CASSQDGSRAQTQYF. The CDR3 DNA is TGTGCCAGCAGCCAAGATGGTTCCAGGGCACAGACCCAGTACTTC.

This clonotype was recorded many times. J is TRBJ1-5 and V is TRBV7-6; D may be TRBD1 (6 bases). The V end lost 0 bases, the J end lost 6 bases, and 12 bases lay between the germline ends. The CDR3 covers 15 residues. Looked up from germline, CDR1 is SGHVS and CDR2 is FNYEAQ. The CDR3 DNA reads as TGTGCCAGCAGCTTAGCGGCAGGGGCAGCTCAGCCCCAGCATTTT. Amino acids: CASSLAAGAAQPQHF.

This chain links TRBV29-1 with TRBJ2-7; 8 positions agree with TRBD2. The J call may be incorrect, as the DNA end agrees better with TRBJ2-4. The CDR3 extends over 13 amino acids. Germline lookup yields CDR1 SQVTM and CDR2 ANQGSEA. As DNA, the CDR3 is TGCAGCGTTGTTCGGGGGGGGCGAAACATTCAGTACTTC. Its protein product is CSVVRGGRNIQYF.

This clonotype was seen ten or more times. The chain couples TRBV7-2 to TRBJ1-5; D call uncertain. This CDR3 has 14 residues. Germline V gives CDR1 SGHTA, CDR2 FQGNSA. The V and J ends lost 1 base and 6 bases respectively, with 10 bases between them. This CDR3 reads CASSLVGSSQPQHF. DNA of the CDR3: TGTGCCAGCAGCTTAGTGGGCAGTTCTCAGCCCCAGCATTTT.

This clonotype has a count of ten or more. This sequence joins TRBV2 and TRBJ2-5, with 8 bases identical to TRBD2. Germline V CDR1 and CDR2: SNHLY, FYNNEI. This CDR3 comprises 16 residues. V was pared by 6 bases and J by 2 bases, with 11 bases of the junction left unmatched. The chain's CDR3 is CASRPLPTSVQETQYF. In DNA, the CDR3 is TGTGCCAGCAGGCCCCTCCCGACTAGCGTACAAGAGACCCAGTACTTC.

The CDR3 sequence is CASSFGGRGGANVLTF. The CDR3, as DNA: TGTGCCAGCAGCTTCGGGGGGCGCGGTGGGGCCAACGTCCTGACTTTC. The chain couples TRBV7-2 to TRBJ2-6; D may be TRBD2 (7 bases). Trimming took 3 bases from V and 3 from J, leaving 12 bases between them. CDR3 length equals 16 residues. Germline-derived CDR1 and CDR2 are SGHTA and FQGNSA.

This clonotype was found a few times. The CDR3 DNA reads TGTGCCAGCTCACTCTATACGAGCAATCAGCCCCAGCATTTT. This translates into CASSLYTSNQPQHF. The rearrangement joins TRBV18 to TRBJ1-5; D gene uncertain. The CDR3 is 14 amino acids. The germline V gene encodes CDR1 KGHSH and CDR2 LQKENI. The germline V and J ends were trimmed by 4 bases and 1 base, with 8 bases remaining between them. Full variable domain (outside the CDR3, taken from reference TRBV18 and TRBJ1-5): NAGVMQNPRHLVRRRGQEARLRCSPMKGHSHVYWYRQLPEEGLKFMVYLQKENIIDESGMPKERFSAEFPKEGPSILRIQQVVRGDSAAYFCASSLYTSNQPQHFGDGTRLSIL.

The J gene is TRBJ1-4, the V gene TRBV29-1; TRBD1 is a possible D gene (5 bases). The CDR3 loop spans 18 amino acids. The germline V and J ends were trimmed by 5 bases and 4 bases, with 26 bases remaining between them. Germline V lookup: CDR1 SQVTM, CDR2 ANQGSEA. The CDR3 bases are TGCAGCGTTCGGCAGGGAACGGGTACTGAAGAACATAATGAAAAACTGTTTTTT. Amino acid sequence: CSVRQGTGTEEHNEKLFF.

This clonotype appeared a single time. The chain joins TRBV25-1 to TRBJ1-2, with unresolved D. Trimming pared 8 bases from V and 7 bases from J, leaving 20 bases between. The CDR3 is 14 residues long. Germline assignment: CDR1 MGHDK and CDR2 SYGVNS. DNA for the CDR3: TGTGCCAGCTTGGAAGGAGCCAAGGCCTGTGGCTACACCTTC. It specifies CASLEGAKACGYTF.

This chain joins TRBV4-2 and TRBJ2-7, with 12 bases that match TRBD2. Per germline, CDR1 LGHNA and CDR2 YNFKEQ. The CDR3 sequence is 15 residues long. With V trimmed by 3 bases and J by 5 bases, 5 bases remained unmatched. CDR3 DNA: TGTGCCAGCAGCCAGACTAGCGGGAGTCTCGACGAGCAGTACTTC. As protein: CASSQTSGSLDEQYF.

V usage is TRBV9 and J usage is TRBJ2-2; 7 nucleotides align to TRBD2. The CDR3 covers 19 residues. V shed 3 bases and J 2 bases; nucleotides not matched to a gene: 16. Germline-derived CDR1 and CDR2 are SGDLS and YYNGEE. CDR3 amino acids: CASSGRAETLADNTGELFF. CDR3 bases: TGTGCCAGCAGCGGCCGGGCAGAGACTCTAGCGGACAACACCGGGGAGCTGTTTTTT.

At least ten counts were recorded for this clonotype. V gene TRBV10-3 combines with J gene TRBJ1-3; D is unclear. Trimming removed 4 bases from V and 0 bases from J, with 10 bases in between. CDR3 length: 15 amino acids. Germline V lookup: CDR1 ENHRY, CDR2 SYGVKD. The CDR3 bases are TGTGCCATCAGTGTAGGACCCAGCTCTGGAAACACCATATATTTT. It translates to CAISVGPSSGNTIYF.

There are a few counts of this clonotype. DNA of the CDR3: TGTGCCAGCAGCTCAAGGGGGCTTTCGAGTGAAAAACTGTTTTTT. This gives the protein CASSSRGLSSEKLFF. The V call is TRBV7-8, the J call TRBJ1-4; 7 bases map to TRBD1. CDR3 length: 15 residues. V was pared by 4 bases and J by 7 bases, with 9 bases of the junction left unmatched. The germline CDR1 and CDR2 sequences are SGHVS and FQNEAQ.